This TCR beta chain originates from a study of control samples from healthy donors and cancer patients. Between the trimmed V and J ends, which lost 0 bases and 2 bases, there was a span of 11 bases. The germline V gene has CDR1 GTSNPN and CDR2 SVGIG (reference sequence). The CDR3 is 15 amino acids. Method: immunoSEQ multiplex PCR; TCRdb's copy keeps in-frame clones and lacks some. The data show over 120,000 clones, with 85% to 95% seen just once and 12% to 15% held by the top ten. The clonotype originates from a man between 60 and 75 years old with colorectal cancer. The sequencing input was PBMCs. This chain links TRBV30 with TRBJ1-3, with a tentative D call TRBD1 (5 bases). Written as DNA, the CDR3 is TGTGCCTGGAGTGTACGGGGGAATACTGGAAACACCATATATTTT. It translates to CAWSVRGNTGNTIYF.